The rows below give T cell receptor beta chains drawn from one sample of a study of T cell responses to AZD1222 COVID-19 vaccine. Method: immunoSEQ multiplex PCR; TCRdb's copy keeps in-frame clones and lacks some. The table lists 150,000 to 200,000 clones, roughly 92% of them singletons. The sequencing here drew on peripheral blood, taken 28 days after the second AZD1222 dose. These receptors all come from an adult who received the AZD1222 COVID-19 vaccine. CDR3s include the opening cysteine and the closing phenylalanine or tryptophan. The D gene is left open where the match is weak. Only part of the rows carry a size: once, few, many, or a class if the clone is expanded.

size	V	J	D	CDR3	DNA
few	TRBV7-9	TRBJ1-1	NA	CASSPTGHKNTEAFF	TGTGCCAGCAGCCCAACGGGACACAAAAACACTGAAGCTTTCTTT
NA	TRBV7-8	TRBJ2-2	NA	CASSLVTAGELFF	TGTGCCAGCAGCTTAGTCACGGCCGGGGAGCTGTTTTTT
NA	TRBV11-2	TRBJ2-7	NA	CASSSRVLSSYEQYF	TGTGCCAGCAGCTCCCGGGTCCTGAGCTCCTACGAGCAGTACTTC
once	TRBV12-3/TRBV12-4	TRBJ1-2	NA	CASSLRQTYGYTF	TGTGCCAGCAGTTTAAGACAGACCTATGGCTACACCTTC
NA	TRBV7-2	TRBJ1-5	TRBD1	CASSLDRGRSQPQHF	TGTGCCAGCAGCTTAGACAGGGGGCGCAGTCAGCCCCAGCATTTT
NA	TRBV2	TRBJ1-5	NA	CASKYDTNQPQHF	TGTGCCAGCAAGTACGACACCAATCAGCCCCAGCATTTT
NA	TRBV27	TRBJ1-3	NA	CASSLSSSGNTIYF	TGTGCCAGCAGTTTGTCGTCCTCTGGAAACACCATATATTTT
NA	TRBV9	TRBJ2-7	TRBD2	CASSVGSGGYYEQYF	TGTGCCAGCAGCGTAGGATCGGGAGGGTACTACGAGCAGTACTTC
NA	TRBV7-2	TRBJ1-1	NA	CASSLAASPLNAFF	TGTGCCAGCAGCTTAGCGGCCTCCCCCTTGAATGCTTTCTTT
few	TRBV7-2	TRBJ2-1	NA	CASRLRSNEQFF	TGTGCCAGCAGACTAAGAAGTAATGAGCAGTTCTTC